This T cell receptor beta chain was recovered during a study of shared clonotypes between healthy human individuals (dated by TCRdb to about 2020). As for the study more broadly: A couple of women and a few men aged 18 to 49 years were included in the cohort. For each donor, three plates each were used for CD4 naive and CD4 memory, two plates were used for CD8 naive, and one plate was used for CD8 memory. To increase sequencing depth and limit assay-specific biases, TCR repertoire library preparation and sequencing were carried out by different laboratories using diverse techniques. Per donor, leukapheresis produced somewhere between about 0.94 and 8.9 billion PBMCs. The study deeply sequenced blood TCR repertoires of 5 or 6 healthy adults to estimate repertoire size and the extent of clonotype sharing between individuals.

On this clone: It lacks a known antigen. Within one base of it there is no much larger clone, and no base qualities were kept. Other DNA sequences of this sample code for an identical CDR3.

Donors were healthy HIV-negative adults with no recently reported acute infections or vaccinations. All donors were Caucasian adults living in Nashville, Tennessee, USA. CD4+ T cells were enriched through magnetic negative selection, after which naive cells were positively selected on CD45RA and the remaining negative fraction served as the memory subset. After blood collection by leukapheresis, PBMCs were isolated using Ficoll-Histopaque density gradient centrifugation and then cryopreserved in the vapor phase of liquid nitrogen. Analytical flow cytometry was used to check the purity and quantity of every magnetically sorted T cell population. Genomic DNA was isolated from each sorted fraction and quantified by UV absorbance on a Nanodrop 2000c. TCR CDR3 regions were amplified from genomic DNA by multiplex PCR using the deep immunoSEQ assay. Extracted genomic DNA from each cell subset was spread evenly across all wells of several immunoSEQ 96-well plates, with each plate serving as a replicate. For sorted subsets, around 200 ng genomic DNA, equal to 25,000 to 35,000 T cell genomes, was loaded into each replicate PCR. The purified libraries were quantified using a Qubit 3.0 fluorometer, sized with a Bioanalyzer 2100, and then quantified again using the KAPA Library Quantification kit. A separate single-read 150-cycle Illumina NextSeq 550 flow cell was used to sequence each immunoSEQ 96-well plate. Turning to the authors' computational methods: Because the immunoSEQ output held only junctional sequences and lacked quality scores, the filtering could not match the filtering applied to full-length reads. Sequences were annotated with PyIR, a Python wrapper for IgBLAST v1.9, using IMGT germline references to assign V/J genes and CDR3. Reads were filtered out if the reads had weak V/J assignments (E-value above 1e-6), no CDR3, stop codons, out-of-frame junctions, or ambiguous translated residues. A V3J clonotype was defined by an identical inferred V gene, J gene, and CDR3 amino acid sequence. Percentage overlap between repertoires was computed as shared unique clonotypes divided by the size of the smaller repertoire. Repertoire richness was assessed with RTK rarefaction, the Chao1 estimator, and Recon v2.1 estimates of unobserved clonotypes. OLGA was used to compute generation probabilities for all TCRbeta clonotypes that the gDNA method yielded from a handful of donors. TCRdb provides this immuneACCESS table in a form limited to in-frame rearrangements. Some clones are lacking; in checked studies, under half of them reflect an unresolved V gene, and why the rest are absent is not known. That table is the source of V, J and clone size, and D and trimming were worked out from the DNA. This sample lists just under 350,000 clones; 73% were detected once. The ten largest clones capture 10% of the sample.

CDR1 and CDR2 are read off the germline V gene as ENHRY and SYGVKD. V loses 3 bases, J loses 3 bases, and the germline ends lie 4 bases apart. The CDR3 spans 12 residues, from the cysteine through the phenylalanine. Only CDR3 DNA remains: 36 bases, in frame from the first base. Study-wide findings and limitations: Incomplete sequencing was indicated by rarefaction of sorted-subset datasets, despite the large sequencing depth. Only blood was sampled, and tissue TCR repertoires likely differ from those in blood. Naive subsets generally had larger estimated clonotype richness than memory subsets. Because the study included only a small number of donors, the genetic and exposure-history diversity represented was limited. Pairwise subsampling indicated that sequencing depth was expected to affect the degree of clonotype sharing among donors. Sharing across a few donors was observed for approximately 5% of naive CD4, 3.5% of naive CD8, over 2% of memory CD4, and roughly 0.4% of memory CD8 clonotypes. Clonotypes shared by all four sorted-subset donors showed higher generation probabilities than non-shared clonotypes.

The V gene is TRBV10-3 and the J gene is TRBJ2-3, with the D segment identity uncertain. The TCR comes from a man aged 25-45 years in good health. Sequenced input: memory CD4+ T cells sorted from blood. What the cell subset or site label conveys for this sample: CD45RA-negative fraction. At the DNA level, the sequence is TGTGCCATCAGTGAATTGACAGATACGCAGTATTTT. It specifies CAISELTDTQYF.